The source of this T cell receptor beta chain is a study of CD4+ T cells in melanoma. Study results and caveats: Diverse differentiation states were reported for melanoma neoantigen-specific CD4+ T cells. A reported correlation linked neoantigen-specific CD4+ T cells to CD8+, macrophage and B cell function.

The table came from immunoSEQ multiplex PCR; TCRdb's copy has only in-frame clones and leaves some out. This table has some 150,000 clones, approximately 91% appearing once. A remark on this clone: Its cognate antigen is unknown.

CDR1 and CDR2 from the germline V gene are SGHRS and YFSETQ. V was shortened by 3 bases and J by 0 bases, with 11 bases between the two germline ends. The CDR3 has 15 residues. The V call is TRBV5-1, the J call TRBJ2-3; tentative D call: TRBD1 (6 bases). The TCR sequence derives from a human donor with melanoma. The CDR3 DNA reads TGCGCCAGCAGCTCCGGACAGCCTAGCACAGATACGCAGTATTTT. Amino acid sequence: CASSSGQPSTDTQYF.